Following are 23 T cell receptor beta chains from one sample sequenced in a study of blood T cells in healthy people across ages. Using a J-beta primer mix together with a sample-barcoded 5' primer, a second PCR was run for roughly 6 to 12 cycles. From the 5' RACE reads, TCRdb called clonotypes with MiXCR, one entry per CDR3 protein. The table lists approximately 780,000 distinct CDR3 sequences, around 25% of them singletons. These data were also filed under a second study, of T cells of mothers and their children.

The sequenced sample consisted of blood. The receptors come from a boy between 10 and 17 years old in good health.

The J gene is TRBJ2-5, the V gene TRBV28, with D possibly being TRBD1 (5 bases). The CDR3 sequence is 14 residues long. Germline V gene lookup returns CDR1 MDHEN and CDR2 SYDVKM. Trimming left V 2 bases short and J 4 bases short, with 11 bases between. The CDR3 DNA reads as TGTGCCAGCAGTTTAGGGGCAGATCCAGAGACCCAGTACTTC. As protein: CASSLGADPETQYF.

This clonotype was counted a few times. V usage is TRBV20-1 and J usage is TRBJ2-1, with D uncertain. TRBJ2-5 explains the end of the DNA better; the J call may be wrong. The CDR3 totals 12 residues. Germline V CDR1 and CDR2: DFQATT, SNEGSKA (reference sequence). The CDR3 DNA reads as TGCAGTGCTAGCCCCCCTCTTGAGACCCAGTACTTC. Amino acid sequence: CSASPPLETQYF.

The chain recombines TRBV12-3 or TRBV12-4 with TRBJ2-2; 9 nucleotides match TRBD1. J was trimmed by 6 bases and V by 9 bases; bases with no gene match: 8. The CDR3 spans 14 residues. CDR3 nucleotide sequence: TGTGCCAGTAGGACAGGGGTGGGCCCCGGGGAGCTGTTTTTT. Residues: CASRTGVGPGELFF.

This clonotype appeared a single time. The gene calls are TRBV2 and TRBJ2-4; no definite D call. V lost 1 base and J 5 bases, leaving 9 bases between the germline ends. This CDR3 spans 14 amino acids. CDR1 and CDR2 (germline): SNHLY, FYNNEI. The CDR3 sequence is CASSEGVLQNIQYF. Here the CDR3 DNA reads TGTGCCAGCAGTGAAGGGGTTTTGCAAAACATTCAGTACTTC.

The chain couples TRBV25-1 to TRBJ2-1, with D maybe TRBD2 (5 bases). V was trimmed by 7 bases and J by 0 bases, leaving 13 bases between them. The CDR3 runs 15 residues. Germline CDR1 and CDR2: MGHDK and SYGVNS. This chain's CDR3 is CASKEAASSYNEQFF. The CDR3 DNA reads TGTGCCAGCAAGGAAGCGGCAAGCTCCTACAATGAGCAGTTCTTC.

The V call is TRBV28, the J call TRBJ2-3; tentative D call: TRBD2 (5 bases). Germline CDR1 is MDHEN and CDR2 is SYDVKM. Trimming removed 7 bases at V and 5 bases at J, with 19 bases between. The CDR3 is 15 amino acids. CDR3 DNA: TGTGCCAGCACCCTGCCGGGGAATGATATAGATACGCAGTATTTT. Translated: CASTLPGNDIDTQYF.

This chain joins TRBV12-3 or TRBV12-4 and TRBJ1-1, with 8 bases matching TRBD1. The length of the CDR3 is 16 residues. With 2 bases clipped from V and 4 bases from J, the junction kept 9 bases outside the gene matches. This chain's CDR3 is CASSLWAGGLGTEAFF. In DNA, the CDR3 is TGTGCCAGCAGTTTATGGGCAGGGGGCCTGGGCACTGAAGCTTTCTTT.

The V call is TRBV14, the J call TRBJ1-2; no reliable D call. This CDR3 has 12 amino acids. V lost 0 bases and J 7 bases, leaving 6 bases between the germline ends. Looked up from germline, CDR1 is SGHDN and CDR2 is FVKESK. CDR3 loop: CASSQDWRGYTF. In DNA, the CDR3 is TGTGCCAGCAGCCAAGATTGGCGTGGCTACACCTTC.

There are a few counts of this clonotype. This chain links TRBV7-3 with TRBJ1-5; 8 nucleotides match TRBD1. CDR3 size: 16 residues. The trim removed 4 bases at V and 2 bases at J, leaving 7 bases unmatched. Germline V gene data show CDR1 as SGHTA and CDR2 as FQGTGA. CDR3 nucleotides: TGTGCCAGCAGCTCGGACAGGGCTTGGGGCAATCAGCCCCAGCATTTT. This encodes CASSSDRAWGNQPQHF.

This chain joins TRBV28 and TRBJ2-3; possible D gene TRBD1, 5 bases. In germline, CDR1 is MDHEN, CDR2 SYDVKM. Trimming shortened V by 8 bases and J by 10 bases, and 16 bases separated the two germline ends. The CDR3 runs 12 residues. The CDR3 here is CASGIQGISQYF. The CDR3, as DNA: TGTGCCAGCGGTATTCAGGGTATTTCGCAGTATTTT. Full variable domain (rest looked up from reference TRBV28 and TRBJ2-3): DVKVTQSSRYLVKRTGEKVFLECVQDMDHENMFWYRQDPGLGLRLIYFSYDVKMKEKGDIPEGYSVSREKKERFSLILESASTNQTSMYLCASGIQGISQYFGPGTRLTVL.

CDR3 protein: CASSLFQQRGDIQYF. The DNA for the CDR3 is TGCGCCAGCAGCTTGTTCCAACAGCGAGGGGACATTCAGTACTTC. The chain couples TRBV5-1 to TRBJ2-4, with D perhaps matching TRBD1 or TRBD2 (5 bases each). The CDR3 runs to 15 residues. Trimming cost V 1 base and J 8 bases, with 16 bases left between them. From germline, CDR1 is SGHRS and CDR2 YFSETQ.

This clonotype was counted at least ten times. V usage is TRBV4-1 and J usage is TRBJ2-5, with TRBD2 identical over 8 bases. V dropped 2 bases and J dropped 5; count of bases not matched to a gene: 4. This CDR3 region has 14 residues. Germline loops: CDR1 MGHRA, CDR2 YSYEKL. The CDR3 DNA follows: TGCGCCAGCAGCCAAACGGGACTAGTGGAGACCCAGTACTTC. It specifies CASSQTGLVETQYF.

The chain joins TRBV20-1 to TRBJ1-5, with 7 bases identical to TRBD1. The CDR3 totals 13 residues. Germline values: CDR1 DFQATT, CDR2 SNEGSKA (reference sequence). The ends lost 6 bases at V and 6 bases at J; junction bases unmatched: 8. CDR3 sequence (DNA): TGCAGTGCGACTAGGACAGGAGGTCAGCCCCAGCATTTT. Translation: CSATRTGGQPQHF.

The chain couples TRBV6-6 to TRBJ2-5; unclear D gene. CDR1 and CDR2 from the germline V gene are MNHNY and SVGAGI (reference sequence). V lost 11 bases and J lost 1, with 2 bases in between. This CDR3 contains 9 residues. In nucleotides, the CDR3 is TGTGCCGTCCAAGAGACCCAGTACTTC. Amino acids: CAVQETQYF.

The rearrangement links TRBV12-3 or TRBV12-4 to TRBJ2-3; 8 bases match TRBD2. Germline trimming cut 1 base from V and 0 bases from J; bases unmatched to any gene: 3. The CDR3 has 16 residues. This CDR3 is CASSLGLARSTDTQYF. DNA for the CDR3: TGTGCCAGCAGTTTAGGACTAGCGCGGAGCACAGATACGCAGTATTTT.

The chain carries TRBV15 and TRBJ2-7; D is unclear. In germline, CDR1 is LNHNV, CDR2 YYDKDF (reference sequence). This CDR3 is 14 amino acids long. The V end lost 0 bases, the J end lost 3 bases, and 9 bases lay between the germline ends. CDR3 coding DNA: TGTGCCACCAGCAGAGATAAGTTCCTCTACGAGCAGTACTTC. Its protein is CATSRDKFLYEQYF. The whole variable domain, remainder taken from reference TRBV15 and TRBJ2-7, is DAMVIQNPRYQVTQFGKPVTLSCSQTLNHNVMYWYQQKSSQAPKLLFHYYDKDFNNEADTPDNFQSRRPNTSFCFLDIRSPGLGDTAMYLCATSRDKFLYEQYFGPGTRLTVT.

This clonotype was seen a few times. V gene TRBV2 combines with J gene TRBJ1-3; D perhaps matches TRBD1 (5 bases). CDR1 SNHLY and CDR2 FYNNEI come from the germline V gene. This CDR3 region has 16 residues. V lost 2 bases and J lost 3, with 14 bases in between. CDR3 sequence reads: CASSESRGVSGNTIYF. The CDR3 region has the DNA TGTGCCAGCAGTGAAAGTAGGGGAGTGAGTGGAAACACCATATATTTT.

This clonotype was observed a few times. The V call is TRBV27, the J call TRBJ1-2; TRBD1 matches at 7 bases. J gave up 0 bases and V 3 bases, and 4 bases lay outside the gene matches. Germline CDR1 reads MNHEY; CDR2 reads SMNVEV (reference sequence). This CDR3 contains 15 residues. CDR3 bases: TGTGCCAGCAGTTTCGGAGGGACAGCTAACTATGGCTACACCTTC. It translates to CASSFGGTANYGYTF.

This clonotype has a handful of counts. The chain couples TRBV5-1 to TRBJ2-2; the D gene is possibly TRBD1 (6 bases). V was pared by 0 bases and J by 3 bases, with 15 bases between. CDR3 length equals 17 residues. Germline CDR1 reads SGHRS; CDR2 reads YFSETQ. CDR3 protein: CASSLVFYRDDTGELFF. The DNA of the CDR3 is TGCGCCAGCAGCTTGGTATTCTACAGGGATGACACCGGGGAGCTGTTTTTT.

V and J are TRBV6-5 and TRBJ2-7; the D is unclear. The germline V gene has CDR1 MNHEY and CDR2 SVGAGI. Between the trimmed V and J ends, which lost 6 bases and 3 bases, there was a span of 15 bases. CDR3 size: 14 residues. CDR3 sequence reads: CASRSSRQIYEQYF. In DNA form, the CDR3 reads TGTGCCAGCAGATCGTCGAGGCAGATCTACGAGCAGTACTTC.

This clonotype was detected a few times. This chain connects TRBV2 to TRBJ1-2; D unresolved. The CDR3 spans 10 residues. CDR1 and CDR2 from the germline V gene are SNHLY and FYNNEI. Trimming stripped 6 bases from V and 8 bases from J, with 7 bases between. The CDR3 spells CASRDKGYTF. The CDR3 DNA reads TGTGCCAGCAGAGACAAAGGCTACACCTTC.

This chain connects TRBV5-1 to TRBJ1-2; D gene ambiguous. This CDR3 region has 15 residues. V gave up 1 base and J gave up 1 base, with 11 bases separating them. The germline gives CDR1 SGHRS, CDR2 YFSETQ. Written as DNA, the CDR3 is TGCGCCAGCAGCTTGTCGCCGGGAAGTAACTATGGCTACACCTTC. Its translation: CASSLSPGSNYGYTF. The variable domain in full, with the rest retrieved from reference TRBV5-1 and TRBJ1-2, is KAGVTQTPRYLIKTRGQQVTLSCSPISGHRSVSWYQQTPGQGLQFLFEYFSETQRNKGNFPGRFSGRQFSNSRSEMNVSTLELGDSALYLCASSLSPGSNYGYTFGSGTRLTVV.

There are a few counts of this clonotype. The chain uses TRBV5-1 and TRBJ2-1; 9 bases fit TRBD2. The CDR3 has 17 residues. V was pared by 4 bases and J by 2 bases, with 10 bases of the junction left unmatched. CDR1 SGHRS and CDR2 YFSETQ come from the germline V gene. DNA of the CDR3: TGCGCCAGCAGCCCGCTCTCGACTAGCGGCCCCTACAATGAGCAGTTCTTC. It specifies CASSPLSTSGPYNEQFF.